The clone carrying this T cell receptor beta chain was seen only once. This sample is part of a study of shared clonotypes between healthy human individuals. Background on the study: Three plates were used per donor for CD4 naive, three for CD4 memory, two for CD8 naive and one for CD8 memory.

The authors loaded 200 ng DNA, around 30,000 T cell genomes, into sorted-subset replicate PCRs. Data came from immunoSEQ multiplex PCR; TCRdb stores just in-frame clones and leaves some out. The repertoire has more than 2,000,000 clones, approximately 90% of them found once; the top ten carry over 0.12%. All donors qualified as healthy HIV-negative adults and had experienced no recent acute infections or vaccinations. The TCR originated in a man aged 18-30 years in good health. Specimen: naive CD4+ T cells sorted from blood. Regarding subset: CD45RA+ positively selected.

The CDR3 DNA is TGTGCCAGCAGTTATAGGGGAGGGTACACTGAAGCTTTCTTT. The encoded protein is CASSYRGGYTEAFF. The chain carries TRBV6-5 and TRBJ1-1; tentative D call: TRBD1 (5 bases). The CDR3 spans 14 residues. Germline CDR1 reads MNHEY; CDR2 reads SVGAGI. With 3 bases removed from V and 3 bases from J, the gap between germline ends came to 11 bases.